This T cell receptor beta chain was captured by sequencing in a study of control samples from healthy donors and cancer patients. The method was immunoSEQ multiplex PCR; TCRdb's version includes in-frame clones alone and lacks a portion of them. The sample lists under 150,000 clones; about 91% were seen once. V shed 3 bases and J shed 4 bases, with 10 bases lying between them. The germline V gene has CDR1 SGHRS and CDR2 YFSETQ. This CDR3 has 14 residues. Source material: blood. The V call is TRBV5-1, the J call TRBJ2-2, with D possibly TRBD1 on 6 matching bases. The source of this sequence is a man aged 35 to 55 in good health. DNA of the CDR3: TGCGCCAGCAGCTCACAGGGAAGCACCGGGGAGCTGTTTTTT. Translation: CASSSQGSTGELFF.